This T cell receptor (beta chain) was found in a study of blood T cell repertoires in COVID-19. Study background: Samples came from the United States, Italy and Spain, spanning acute and convalescent COVID-19. PBMCs, B-cell-depleted T cells, or T cells were the source of the cDNA or gDNA that made up the material.

Per the authors' pipeline: Reference gene primer amplification gave nucleated cell count estimates. Assay used: immunoSEQ multiplex PCR; TCRdb lists only in-frame clones, some missing. D and trimming come from the DNA, and the V and J calls and clone size come from that table. There are around 88,000 clones in the sample; approximately 90% occur only once, and roughly 3% lies in the top ten. The TCR sequence derives from a woman at least 80 years old with acute or convalescent COVID-19. Sequenced material: peripheral blood.

The CDR3 here is CASSYPKRGSYNEQFF. CDR3 nucleotides: TGTGCCAGCAGTTACCCAAAGCGGGGGTCATACAATGAGCAGTTCTTC. This chain links TRBV6-2 or TRBV6-3 with TRBJ2-1; 8 bases are shared with TRBD2. Germline V lookup: CDR1 MNHEY, CDR2 SVGEGT. V lost 2 bases, J lost 4 bases, and 7 bases stayed unmatched. The CDR3 loop spans 16 amino acids.